This T cell receptor beta chain is drawn from a study of post-analysis software for immune sequencing data. Unique molecular identifiers were built into the TCR beta cDNA libraries. TCRdb reprocessed the PCR reads with MiXCR, giving one entry per CDR3 protein. The table includes 550,000 to 700,000 distinct CDR3 sequences, around 40% detected once. Trimming shortened V by 3 bases and J by 3 bases, and 8 bases separated the two germline ends. Per the germline V gene, CDR1 is MNHEY and CDR2 is SVGEGT. The CDR3 runs 14 residues. This clonotype was counted only a few times. Its antigen remains unidentified. Study-level results: Patients carried roughly five TRBV segments more frequently than controls did, and TRBV5-6, TRBV5-1 and TRBV20-1 were among them.

This clonotype was sampled from a girl aged 5-17 years with multiple sclerosis. The J gene is TRBJ1-4, the V gene TRBV6-2 or TRBV6-3; D remains unclear. Source material: blood. CDR3 DNA: TGTGCCAGCAGTTATCAGGAAGCTAATGAAAAACTGTTTTTT. Translation gives CASSYQEANEKLFF.